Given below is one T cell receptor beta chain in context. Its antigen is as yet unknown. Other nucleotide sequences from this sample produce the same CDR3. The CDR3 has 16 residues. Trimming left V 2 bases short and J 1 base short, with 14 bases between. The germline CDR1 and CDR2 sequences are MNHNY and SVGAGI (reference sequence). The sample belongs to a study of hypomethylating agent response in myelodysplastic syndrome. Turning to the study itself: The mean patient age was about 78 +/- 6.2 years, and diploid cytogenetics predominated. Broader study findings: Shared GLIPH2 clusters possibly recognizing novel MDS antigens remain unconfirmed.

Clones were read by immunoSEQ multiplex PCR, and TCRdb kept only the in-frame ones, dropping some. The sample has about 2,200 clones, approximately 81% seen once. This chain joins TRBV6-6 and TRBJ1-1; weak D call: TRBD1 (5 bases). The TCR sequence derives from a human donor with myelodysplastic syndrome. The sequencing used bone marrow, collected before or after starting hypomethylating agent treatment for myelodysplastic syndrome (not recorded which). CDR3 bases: TGTGCCAGCAGTTACCCCCCGACAGACCCGAACACTGAAGCTTTCTTT. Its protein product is CASSYPPTDPNTEAFF.